This paragraph covers one T cell receptor beta chain sequence. Its antigen is not known. A CD45RO-CCR7+CD27+CD95- profile was what naive CD8+ T cells displayed. TRB cDNA was prepared as libraries by UMI-labeled 5' RACE. Each CDR3 protein gets one entry in TCRdb, which reprocessed the 5' RACE reads and gives no DNA. This sample lists approximately 96,000 distinct CDR3 sequences; its ten largest clones have around 1%. The data stem from a study of CXCR3-negative and CXCR3-positive naive CD8 T cells. The study, taken as a whole, reports: After cryopreservation, expression of CXCR3 was partially reduced, and most assays were run with fresh PBMCs. Higher TRB CDR3 hydrophobicity marked CXCR3-positive naive cells relative to CXCR3-negative naive cells. Sequencing showed both naive subsets with comparably high diversity, and memory CD8+ cells much lower. Memory cells diverged, while naive CXCR3-positive and CXCR3-negative cells had similar TRBV-TRBJ usage.

CDR1 and CDR2 from the germline V gene are LNHDA and SQIVND (reference sequence). The CDR3 has 12 amino acids. The specimen was naive CXCR3+ CD8+ T cells from blood. Subset described: CD45RO-CCR7+CD27+CD95- naive CD8+ T cells expressing CXCR3 (TNR3+). V gene TRBV19 combines with J gene TRBJ2-1. This TCR derives from a human donor in good health. Some clones in this sample may be carry-over from other donors' samples. The chain's CDR3 is CASSMSGFEQFF.